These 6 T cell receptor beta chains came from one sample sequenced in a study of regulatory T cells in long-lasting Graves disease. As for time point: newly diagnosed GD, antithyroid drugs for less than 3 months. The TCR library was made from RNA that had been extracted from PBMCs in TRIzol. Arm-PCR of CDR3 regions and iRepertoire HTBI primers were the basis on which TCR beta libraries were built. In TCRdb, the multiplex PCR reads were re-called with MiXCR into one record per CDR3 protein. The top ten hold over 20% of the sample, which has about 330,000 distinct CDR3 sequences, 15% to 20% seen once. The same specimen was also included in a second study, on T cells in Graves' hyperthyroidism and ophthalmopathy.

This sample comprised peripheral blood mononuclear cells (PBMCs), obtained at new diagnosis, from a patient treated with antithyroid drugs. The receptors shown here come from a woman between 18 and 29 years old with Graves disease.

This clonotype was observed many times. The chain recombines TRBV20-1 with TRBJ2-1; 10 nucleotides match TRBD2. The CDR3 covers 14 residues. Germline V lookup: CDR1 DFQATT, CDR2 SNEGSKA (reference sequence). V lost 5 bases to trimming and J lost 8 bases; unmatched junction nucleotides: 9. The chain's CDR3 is CSALSGRALHEQFF. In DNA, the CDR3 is TGCAGTGCTTTGAGCGGGAGGGCATTGCATGAGCAGTTCTTC.

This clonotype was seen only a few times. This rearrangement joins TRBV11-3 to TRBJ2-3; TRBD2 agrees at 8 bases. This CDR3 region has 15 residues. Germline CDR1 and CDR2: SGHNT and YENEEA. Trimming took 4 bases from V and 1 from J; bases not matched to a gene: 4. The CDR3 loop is CASSSLAGRTDTQYF. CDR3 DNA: TGTGCCAGCAGCTCCCTAGCGGGTCGCACAGATACGCAGTATTTT.

The CDR3 DNA is TGCAGTGTTAGGAAAGGACAGGTGAACACCGGGGAGCTGTTTTTT. Encoded protein: CSVRKGQVNTGELFF. This sequence joins TRBV20-1 and TRBJ2-2; 7 nucleotides match TRBD1. The CDR3 sequence is 15 residues long. The germline V gene has CDR1 DFQATT and CDR2 SNEGSKA (reference sequence). The V gene end was trimmed by 7 bases and the J gene end by 1 base; junction bases not matched to a gene: 9.

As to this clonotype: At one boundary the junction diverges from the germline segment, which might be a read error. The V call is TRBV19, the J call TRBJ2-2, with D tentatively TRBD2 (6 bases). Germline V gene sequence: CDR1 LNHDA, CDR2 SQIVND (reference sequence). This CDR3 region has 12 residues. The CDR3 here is CANSIGGTELFF. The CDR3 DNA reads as TGTGCCAATAGTATTGGAGGGACGGAGCTGTTTTTT.

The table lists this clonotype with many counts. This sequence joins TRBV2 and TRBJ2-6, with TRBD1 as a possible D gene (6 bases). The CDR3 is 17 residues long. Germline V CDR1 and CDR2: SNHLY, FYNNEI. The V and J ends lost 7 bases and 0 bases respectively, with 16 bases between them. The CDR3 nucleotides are TGTGCCAGCAACGCAGGGACACATCGCTCTGGGGCCAACGTCCTGACTTTC. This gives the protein CASNAGTHRSGANVLTF.

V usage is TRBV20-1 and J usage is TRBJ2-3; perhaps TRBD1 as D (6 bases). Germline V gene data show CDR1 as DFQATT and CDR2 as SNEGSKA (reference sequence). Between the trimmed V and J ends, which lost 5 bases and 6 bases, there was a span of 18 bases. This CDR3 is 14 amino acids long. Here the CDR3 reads CSALPRGRSDTQYF. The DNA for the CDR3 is TGCAGTGCTCTCCCCAGGGGAAGATCGGATACGCAGTATTTT.